These T cell receptor beta chains were read from a single sample in a study of cytomegalovirus exposure and HLA in healthy donors. The method was immunoSEQ multiplex PCR; TCRdb's version includes in-frame clones alone and lacks a portion of them. The sample has hundreds of thousands of clones; around 90% are singletons. Sequencing input: PBMCs. All receptors come from a woman between 18 and 29 years old in good health and CMV-seronegative. Both conserved end residues are part of each CDR3. The D gene is left open where the match is weak. Only part of the rows carry a size: once, few, many, or a class if the clone is expanded.

CDR3	DNA	J	V	size	D
CASMSPNTGELFF	TGTGCCAGTATGTCTCCGAACACCGGGGAGCTGTTTTTT	TRBJ2-2	TRBV19	once	-
CASSLGLGADTQYF	TGTGCCAGCAGCTTGGGACTAGGCGCAGATACGCAGTATTTT	TRBJ2-3	TRBV5-6	-	-
CASSLGQANTGELFF	TGTGCCAGCAGCTTAGGACAGGCGAACACCGGGGAGCTGTTTTTT	TRBJ2-2	TRBV11-3	few	-
CSLAGYPGELFF	TGTTCCCTCGCGGGGTACCCCGGGGAGCTGTTTTTT	TRBJ2-2	TRBV7-9	-	-
CASFRLGSYNEQFF	TGTGCCAGCTTCCGACTAGGGTCCTACAATGAGCAGTTCTTC	TRBJ2-1	TRBV6-1	once	-
CATSPYPFRFPGLSYEQYF	TGTGCCACCAGCCCCTACCCTTTCAGGTTTCCGGGACTCTCCTACGAGCAGTACTTC	TRBJ2-7	TRBV15	-	-
CASSGRQGAWTEAFF	TGTGCCAGCAGCGGCCGACAGGGGGCCTGGACTGAAGCTTTCTTT	TRBJ1-1	TRBV2	-	TRBD1
CASRVDSLGNSPLHF	TGCGCCAGCAGGGTAGACAGCCTGGGGAATTCACCCCTCCACTTT	TRBJ1-6	TRBV23-1	-	-
CAISSSQGRMGGYTF	TGTGCCATCAGTTCTTCCCAGGGAAGGATGGGTGGCTACACCTTC	TRBJ1-2	TRBV10-3	-	-
CATSPVDRGHEQYF	TGTGCCACGTCCCCAGTAGACAGGGGTCACGAGCAGTACTTC	TRBJ2-7	TRBV27	-	TRBD1
CASWGGPGNDYGYTF	TGTGCCAGTTGGGGGGGGCCTGGGAATGACTATGGCTACACCTTC	TRBJ1-2	TRBV6-1	few	-
CASSALTGASYEQYF	TGTGCCAGCAGTGCCCTGACAGGGGCAAGCTACGAGCAGTACTTC	TRBJ2-7	TRBV6-1	-	TRBD1
CASTRRGGQNTIYF	TGTGCCAGCACCCGAAGGGGGGGCCAGAACACCATATATTTT	TRBJ1-3	TRBV7-9	-	-
CASSLAQFTDTQYF	TGTGCCAGCAGCTTAGCGCAGTTCACAGATACGCAGTATTTT	TRBJ2-3	TRBV7-9	-	-
CASSLFRDHTEAFF	TGCGCCAGCAGCTTGTTCAGGGATCACACTGAAGCTTTCTTT	TRBJ1-1	TRBV5-1	-	-
CASSLTGGENIQYF	TGTGCCAGCAGCTTAACGGGGGGGGAAAACATTCAGTACTTC	TRBJ2-4	TRBV11-2	-	TRBD2
CASSLPQINEQFF	TGTGCCAGCAGCTTACCTCAGATCAATGAGCAGTTCTTC	TRBJ2-1	TRBV5-4	-	-
CASSEYPSGEETQYF	TGTGCCAGCAGTGAATACCCTAGCGGCGAAGAGACCCAGTACTTC	TRBJ2-5	TRBV2	few	TRBD2
CASSPTGGGNQPQHF	TGTGCCAGCAGCCCGACAGGGGGAGGCAATCAGCCCCAGCATTTT	TRBJ1-5	TRBV7-3	-	TRBD1
CAISESHRGGDSPLHF	TGTGCCATCAGTGAAAGCCACAGGGGGGGGGATTCACCCCTCCACTTT	TRBJ1-6	TRBV10-3	-	TRBD1
CASSRTDSVQNEKLFF	TGTGCCAGCAGCCGGACGGACAGCGTCCAAAATGAAAAACTGTTTTTT	TRBJ1-4	TRBV7-9	-	-
CASSFGASGGLETQYF	TGTGCCAGCAGCTTCGGAGCCTCGGGGGGGCTGGAGACCCAGTACTTC	TRBJ2-5	TRBV7-8	-	TRBD2
CAISDGGQVYNQPQHF	TGTGCCATCAGTGACGGAGGGCAGGTCTACAATCAGCCCCAGCATTTT	TRBJ1-5	TRBV10-3	-	-
CASSGTGGAYEQYF	TGTGCCAGCAGTGGGACAGGGGGAGCCTACGAGCAGTACTTC	TRBJ2-7	TRBV2	-	TRBD1
CASSTKQGNSNQPQHF	TGTGCCAGTAGTACCAAACAGGGAAACAGCAATCAGCCCCAGCATTTT	TRBJ1-5	TRBV19	-	-
CASRSGTPGADTQYF	TGTGCCAGCAGGTCCGGGACCCCGGGGGCAGATACGCAGTATTTT	TRBJ2-3	TRBV7-9	-	-
CASSRTSTGNTEAFF	TGTGCCAGCAGCCGTACCTCAACAGGGAACACTGAAGCTTTCTTT	TRBJ1-1	TRBV5-4	once	-
CASSPPGGDYGYTF	TGTGCCAGCTCACCACCGGGCGGGGACTATGGCTACACCTTC	TRBJ1-2	TRBV18	-	-
CASSEAEGVGGNQPQHF	TGTGCCAGCAGTGAAGCTGAGGGGGTCGGTGGCAATCAGCCCCAGCATTTT	TRBJ1-5	TRBV2	once	-
CASSKRGRVNQPQHF	TGTGCCAGCAGCAAAAGGGGGCGAGTCAATCAGCCCCAGCATTTT	TRBJ1-5	TRBV21-1	once	-
CASSSYRGPVDTEAFF	TGCGCCAGCAGCTCGTACAGGGGACCTGTAGACACTGAAGCTTTCTTT	TRBJ1-1	TRBV5-1	-	TRBD1
CASRDRGLETQYF	TGTGCCAGTAGGGACAGGGGGCTAGAGACCCAGTACTTC	TRBJ2-5	TRBV19	-	TRBD1
CASTDRGRGVPGELFF	TGTGCCAGTACCGACAGGGGGCGGGGAGTTCCCGGGGAGCTGTTTTTT	TRBJ2-2	TRBV19	-	TRBD1
CASSGSPNEKLFF	TGCGCCAGCAGCGGGAGCCCTAATGAAAAACTGTTTTTT	TRBJ1-4	TRBV10-1	-	-
CASSLGRVSYNEQFF	TGTGCCAGCAGCTTGGGCAGGGTATCATACAATGAGCAGTTCTTC	TRBJ2-1	TRBV5-4	-	-
CASELSNEQFF	TGCGCCAGCGAACTGAGCAATGAGCAGTTCTTC	TRBJ2-1	TRBV5-1	-	-
CASTSSTASGNTIYF	TGTGCCAGCACCTCCTCGACAGCCTCTGGAAACACCATATATTTT	TRBJ1-3	TRBV28	-	-
CASNDWTSSNEKLFF	TGTGCCAGCAATGACTGGACATCCTCTAATGAAAAACTGTTTTTT	TRBJ1-4	TRBV2	-	-
CASSQEDRNTEAFF	TGCGCCAGCAGCCAAGAGGACAGGAACACTGAAGCTTTCTTT	TRBJ1-1	TRBV4-1	few	-
CASSDHGGQKDEKLFF	TGTGCCAGCAGTGACCACGGAGGGCAGAAGGACGAAAAACTGTTTTTT	TRBJ1-4	TRBV27	-	-
CASNEDHYNSPLHF	TGTGCCAGCAATGAAGATCATTATAATTCACCCCTCCACTTT	TRBJ1-6	TRBV2	-	-
CAWSSRGGGSNQPQHF	TGTGCCTGGAGTTCGAGAGGAGGTGGTAGCAATCAGCCCCAGCATTTT	TRBJ1-5	TRBV30	-	-
CASSLATGVGTQYF	TGTGCCAGCAGCTTGGCCACGGGGGTGGGGACCCAGTACTTC	TRBJ2-5	TRBV5-8	-	-
CASSPSGELFF	TGTGCCAGCAGTCCTTCTGGGGAGCTGTTTTTT	TRBJ2-2	TRBV6-5	-	-
CSARNRNGYTF	TGCAGTGCTAGAAATAGAAATGGCTACACCTTC	TRBJ1-2	TRBV20-1	few	-
CASSRMRVQVNTEAFF	TGTGCCAGCTCAAGGATGCGTGTCCAGGTGAACACTGAAGCTTTCTTT	TRBJ1-1	TRBV18	-	-
CASSGGGAWYGYTF	TGTGCCAGTAGTGGGGGAGGCGCTTGGTATGGCTACACCTTC	TRBJ1-2	TRBV19	-	-
CATSRVQWERDTEAFF	TGTGCCACCAGCAGAGTTCAGTGGGAGAGAGACACTGAAGCTTTCTTT	TRBJ1-1	TRBV15	-	-
CASSLVGGVYEETQYF	TGTGCCAGCAGCTTGGTGGGGGGGGTTTACGAAGAGACCCAGTACTTC	TRBJ2-5	TRBV11-2	-	TRBD2
CAWDRVEGTEAFF	TGTGCCTGGGACAGGGTAGAGGGTACTGAAGCTTTCTTT	TRBJ1-1	TRBV30	once	TRBD1
CASSNTGTYEQYF	TGTGCCAGCTCAAACACAGGGACCTACGAGCAGTACTTC	TRBJ2-7	TRBV18	-	-
CASSFVDSYTGELFF	TGTGCCAGCAGTTTTGTAGACTCCTACACCGGGGAGCTGTTTTTT	TRBJ2-2	TRBV27	-	-